The rows below give T cell receptor beta chains drawn from one sample of a study of breast tumors, draining lymph nodes, adjacent tissues. TCRdb reprocessed the multiplex PCR reads with MiXCR, giving one entry per CDR3 protein. This table holds 190,000 or so distinct CDR3 sequences, approximately 31% found once. Sequencing was carried out using axillary lymph node tissue. The receptors here all came from a female donor with breast cancer. Some clones in this sample may be carry-over from other donors' samples. Both conserved end residues are part of each CDR3. D genes are given only for firm matches. Clone size is not always given. Where it is, it says once, few, many or a class for expanded clones.

TRBV5-4	NA	TRBJ1-1	few	TGTGCCAGCAGCTTGGGAATAGGAGTGGGTTCCACGGGCACTGAAGCTTTCTTT	CASSLGIGVGSTGTEAFF
TRBV24-1	NA	TRBJ1-2	many	TGTGCCACCAGCCTCGGGGAGTATGGCTACACCTTC	CATSLGEYGYTF
TRBV10-3	NA	TRBJ2-3	many	TGTGCCATCAGTTGGGACAGCACAGATACGCAGTATTTT	CAISWDSTDTQYF
TRBV20-1	NA	TRBJ2-5	many	TGCAGTGCTACCGGAGGGGGGGAGACCCAGTACTTC	CSATGGGETQYF
TRBV2	NA	TRBJ2-5	many	TGTGCCAGCGCTCCCTATCCTGAGACCCAGTACTTC	CASAPYPETQYF
TRBV7-9	NA	TRBJ1-2	many	TGTGCCAGCAGCTTAGCGGTCACAGGGCGACCCTATGGCTACACCTTC	CASSLAVTGRPYGYTF
TRBV20-1	TRBD2	TRBJ2-7	many	TGCAGTGCTAGAGAGAGGGGGAGGACTAGCGGGGACGAGCAGTACTTC	CSARERGRTSGDEQYF
TRBV4-3	NA	TRBJ2-2	many	TGCGCCAGCAGCCCTGTTGGGAGCGCCCGGGAGCTGTTTTTT	CASSPVGSARELFF
TRBV19	NA	TRBJ2-2	many	TGTGCCAGTAGTATCTCGCAGGGCGCCGGGGAGCTGTTTTTT	CASSISQGAGELFF
TRBV7-9	NA	TRBJ2-2	many	TGTGCCAGCAGCTTAGGAATACGACGAGGGAACACCGGGGAGCTGTTTTTT	CASSLGIRRGNTGELFF
TRBV5-5	TRBD2	TRBJ2-3	many	TGTGCCAGCAGCTCCACTAGCGGGGGCACAGATACGCAGTATTTT	CASSSTSGGTDTQYF
TRBV7-2	NA	TRBJ2-7	NA	TGTGCCAGCAGCTTAGCGACTAGAGGGGGGGAGCAGTACTTC	CASSLATRGGEQYF
TRBV5-6	NA	TRBJ2-2	few	TGTGCCAGCAGCTTGGCCGGGTGGACCCGTAACACCGGGGAGCTGTTTTTT	CASSLAGWTRNTGELFF
TRBV29-1	NA	TRBJ1-5	many	TGCAGCGTCACCCAGGGGACGGGCAATCAGCCCCAGCATTTT	CSVTQGTGNQPQHF
TRBV5-1	NA	TRBJ2-1	many	TGCGCCAGCAGCTTCATGCGTGGGGTCTACAATGAGCAGTTCTTC	CASSFMRGVYNEQFF
TRBV6-1	NA	TRBJ1-2	many	TGTGCCAGCAGTGAAGTTAGACTTGGGGGCTACACCTTC	CASSEVRLGGYTF
TRBV7-9	TRBD2	TRBJ2-1	many	TGTGCCAGCAGTTCCACGACTAGCGGGAGTCCCTACAATGAGCAGTTCTTC	CASSSTTSGSPYNEQFF
TRBV9	NA	TRBJ1-5	many	TGTGCCAGCAGCGGGCCCGGGGTTTCGGGCAATCAGCCCCAGCATTTT	CASSGPGVSGNQPQHF
TRBV29-1	NA	TRBJ2-7	NA	TGCAGCCAAGGAGGGGGGTTCTACGAGCAGTACTTC	CSQGGGFYEQYF
TRBV5-1	NA	TRBJ1-6	NA	TGCGCCAGCAGCTACCGGACTAGCGGTTCCCCCCTCCACTTT	CASSYRTSGSPLHF
TRBV3-1	TRBD1	TRBJ2-2	few	TGTGCCAGCAGCCAAGGACCGGACAGGGGACCCGGGGAGCTGTTTTTT	CASSQGPDRGPGELFF
TRBV5-1	TRBD1	TRBJ2-7	many	TGCGCCAGCAGCAATCTGGACAGGTTGACCAACTACGAGCAGTACTTC	CASSNLDRLTNYEQYF
TRBV11-2	TRBD1	TRBJ1-2	NA	TGTGCCAGCAGACCCACCACAGGGGCAGACTATGGCTACACCTTC	CASRPTTGADYGYTF
TRBV6-2/TRBV6-3	NA	TRBJ1-5	NA	TGTGCCAGCAGTTACGAGGTTACAGGGCTTTTCGAGACCCAGCATTTT	CASSYEVTGLFETQHF
TRBV20-1	NA	TRBJ1-5	many	TGCAGTGCTAGAGGCGGGGGATACAATCAGCCCCAGCATTTT	CSARGGGYNQPQHF
TRBV20-1	NA	TRBJ1-1	NA	TGCAGTGCTAGGCGCGGGGCAGGGACTGAAGCTTTCTTT	CSARRGAGTEAFF
TRBV20-1	TRBD1	TRBJ1-6	many	TGCAGTGCCCGCCCGGGACAGGGAGGTGTGTCCTATAATTCACCCCTCCACTTT	CSARPGQGGVSYNSPLHF
TRBV6-5	TRBD1	TRBJ1-6	many	TGTGCCAGCAGTTACTCCCGGACAGGGGATTCACCCCTCCACTTT	CASSYSRTGDSPLHF
TRBV19	TRBD1	TRBJ1-4	many	TGTGCCAGCGCGGACAGGGTCGGAAGGGAAAAACTGTTTTTT	CASADRVGREKLFF
TRBV30	NA	TRBJ2-2	many	TGTGCCTGGATAAGACGGGACCCTCACACCGGGGAGCTGTTTTTT	CAWIRRDPHTGELFF
TRBV11-2	NA	TRBJ2-1	many	TGTGCCAGCAGCTTTGAACGCTCCGGTCCGGGGCTCTACAATGAGCAGTTCTTC	CASSFERSGPGLYNEQFF
TRBV5-1	NA	TRBJ2-3	many	TGCGCCAGCTGCCTAGCAGATACGCAGTATTTT	CASCLADTQYF
TRBV6-2/TRBV6-3	TRBD1	TRBJ2-7	NA	TGTGCCAGCAGTCACTCCGGGACAGACCATTCCTACGAGCAGTACTTC	CASSHSGTDHSYEQYF
TRBV7-9	TRBD1	TRBJ2-5	NA	TGTGCCAGCAGCTTAGGGCGGGACAGGGATACCGAGACCCAGTACTTC	CASSLGRDRDTETQYF
TRBV14	NA	TRBJ1-6	many	TGTGCCAGCAGCCTTGGGAACAGGAATTCACCCCTCCACTTT	CASSLGNRNSPLHF
TRBV7-3	TRBD1	TRBJ2-5	few	TGTGCCAGCAGCTTAGAGGGGGCACGCGCGGGGACCCAGTACTTC	CASSLEGARAGTQYF
TRBV30	NA	TRBJ1-2	many	TGTGCCTGGAGTGGGGCAGCTAACTATGGCTACACCTTC	CAWSGAANYGYTF
TRBV9	TRBD1	TRBJ1-2	many	TGTGCCAGCAGCCACAACCAGGGGGCGATGGTAGATGGCTACACCTTC	CASSHNQGAMVDGYTF
TRBV27	NA	TRBJ2-1	few	TGTGCCAGCAGCGCCCGAGGGAATGAGCAGTTCTTC	CASSARGNEQFF
TRBV4-1	TRBD2	TRBJ2-7	NA	TGCGCCAGCAGCCGTCCCCCGACTAGCGGCCGCGAGCAGTACTTC	CASSRPPTSGREQYF
TRBV30	NA	TRBJ1-1	NA	TGTGCCTGGAGTATGGGTCCCACTGAAGCTTTCTTT	CAWSMGPTEAFF
TRBV7-6	TRBD1	TRBJ2-7	few	TGTGCCAGCAGCCCGTTGGGACAGGGGGGACGCGAGCAGTACTTC	CASSPLGQGGREQYF
TRBV20-1	NA	TRBJ2-1	many	TGCAGTGCTAGTAGGGGAGGCTCCTACAATGAGCAGTTCTTC	CSASRGGSYNEQFF
TRBV24-1	NA	TRBJ2-3	many	TGTGCCACCAGTGACCCCGGAGAGCCCACAGATACGCAGTATTTT	CATSDPGEPTDTQYF
TRBV5-1	NA	TRBJ2-2	NA	TGCGCCAGCAGCTTGGGGGCAGGAGCCGGGGAGCTGTTTTTT	CASSLGAGAGELFF
TRBV20-1	NA	TRBJ1-3	NA	TGCAGTGTTTCGGGGGTTGGTGGAAACACCATATATTTT	CSVSGVGGNTIYF
TRBV12-3/TRBV12-4	TRBD2	TRBJ2-1	many	TGTGCCAGCAGTCTACTAGCGGGAGGGCCCTCGAATGAGCAGTTCTTC	CASSLLAGGPSNEQFF
TRBV4-3	TRBD2	TRBJ2-1	many	TGCGCCAGCAGCCAAGGGACTAGCGGGTACAATGAGCAGTTCTTC	CASSQGTSGYNEQFF
TRBV5-6	NA	TRBJ1-5	few	TGTGCCAGCAGCTTGCGGCTGGGGGGCGCATGGGATCAGCCCCAGCATTTT	CASSLRLGGAWDQPQHF
TRBV2	NA	TRBJ1-2	NA	TGTGCCAGCATGAGGGGGACTAGCGTCGGCTATGGCTACACCTTC	CASMRGTSVGYGYTF
TRBV25-1	TRBD1	TRBJ1-2	NA	TGTGCCAGCAGTGAATTTGGGACAGGGGAGAATGGCTACACCTTC	CASSEFGTGENGYTF